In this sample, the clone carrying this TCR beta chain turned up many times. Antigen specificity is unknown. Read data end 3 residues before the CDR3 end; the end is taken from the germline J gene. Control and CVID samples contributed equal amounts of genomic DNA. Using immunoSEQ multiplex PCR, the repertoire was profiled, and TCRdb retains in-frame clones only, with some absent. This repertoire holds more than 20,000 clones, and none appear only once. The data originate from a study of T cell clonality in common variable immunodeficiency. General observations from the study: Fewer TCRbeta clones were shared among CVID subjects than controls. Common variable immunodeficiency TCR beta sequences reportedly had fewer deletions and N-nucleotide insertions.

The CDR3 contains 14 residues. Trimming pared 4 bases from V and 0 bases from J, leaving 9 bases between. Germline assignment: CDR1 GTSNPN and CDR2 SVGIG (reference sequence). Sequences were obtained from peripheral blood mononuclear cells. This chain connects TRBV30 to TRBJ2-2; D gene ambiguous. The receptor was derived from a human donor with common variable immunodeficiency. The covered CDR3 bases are TGTGCCTGGAAGGTAGGGCCGAACACCGGGGAG. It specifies CAWKVGPNTGE. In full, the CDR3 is CAWKVGPNTGELFF.